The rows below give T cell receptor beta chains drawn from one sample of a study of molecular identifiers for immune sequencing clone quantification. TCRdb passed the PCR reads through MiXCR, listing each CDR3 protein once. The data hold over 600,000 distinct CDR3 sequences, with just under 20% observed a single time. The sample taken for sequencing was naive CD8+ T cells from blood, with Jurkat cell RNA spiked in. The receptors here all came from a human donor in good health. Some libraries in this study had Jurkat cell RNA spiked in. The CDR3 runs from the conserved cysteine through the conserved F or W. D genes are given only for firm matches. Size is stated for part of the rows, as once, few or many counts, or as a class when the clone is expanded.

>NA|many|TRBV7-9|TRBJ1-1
CASRYGAGTEAFF
TGTGCCAGCAGATACGGCGCGGGGACTGAAGCTTTCTTT
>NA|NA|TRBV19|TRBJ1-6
CATSLFPQGSESVSPLHF
TGTGCCACCTCCCTTTTCCCACAGGGAAGTGAAAGTGTTTCACCCCTCCACTTT
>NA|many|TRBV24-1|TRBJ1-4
CATSDKTEASNEKLFF
TGTGCCACCAGTGACAAGACAGAAGCCTCAAATGAAAAACTGTTTTTT
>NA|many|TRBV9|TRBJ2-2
CASSAGGTGELFF
TGTGCCAGCAGCGCTGGGGGCACCGGGGAGCTGTTTTTT
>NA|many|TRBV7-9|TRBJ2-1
CASSLVASNEQFF
TGTGCCAGCAGCTTAGTAGCGAGCAATGAGCAGTTCTTC
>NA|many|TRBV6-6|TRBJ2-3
CASTKSYGPGTDTQYF
TGTGCCAGCACCAAGTCCTACGGACCCGGCACAGATACGCAGTATTTT
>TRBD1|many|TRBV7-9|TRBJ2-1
CASSSQQGVFNEQFF
TGTGCCAGCAGCTCTCAACAGGGGGTTTTTAATGAGCAGTTCTTC
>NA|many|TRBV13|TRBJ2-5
CASSLSALDESETQYF
TGTGCCAGCAGCTTATCCGCCTTAGATGAGTCGGAGACCCAGTACTTC
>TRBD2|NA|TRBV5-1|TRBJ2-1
CASNPGTNDNEQFF
TGCGCCAGCAACCCCGGGACTAACGACAATGAGCAGTTCTTC
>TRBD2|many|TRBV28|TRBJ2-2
CASSFFYLSGTKDVTGELFF
TGTGCCAGCAGTTTCTTCTACCTGTCCGGGACTAAAGATGTCACCGGGGAGCTGTTTTTT
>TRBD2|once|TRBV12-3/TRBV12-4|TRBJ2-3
CASSLYLLAGVRGGTDTQYF
TGTGCCAGCAGTTTGTACTTACTAGCGGGAGTCCGGGGGGGCACAGATACGCAGTATTTT
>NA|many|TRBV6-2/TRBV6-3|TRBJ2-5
CASSYQYQETQYF
TGTGCCAGCAGTTACCAGTACCAAGAGACCCAGTACTTC
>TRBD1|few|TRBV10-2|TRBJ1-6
CASTQRTGWGSPPHF
TGCGCCAGCACCCAGAGGACAGGGTGGGGTTCACCCCCCCACTTT
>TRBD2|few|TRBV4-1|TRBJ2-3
CASSQDSLTGGSVGTDTQYF
TGCGCCAGCAGCCAAGATTCACTTACGGGGGGGTCGGTTGGCACAGATACGCAGTATTTT
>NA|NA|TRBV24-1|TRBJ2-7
CATSDAWQQYF
TGTGCCACCAGTGATGCATGGCAGCAGTACTTC
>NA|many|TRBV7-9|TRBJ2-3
CASSQGTVTTDTQYF
TGTGCCAGCAGCCAAGGGACGGTGACCACAGATACGCAGTATTTT
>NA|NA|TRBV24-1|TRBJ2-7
CATISSGREQYF
TGTGCCACCATAAGTTCAGGGCGGGAGCAGTACTTC
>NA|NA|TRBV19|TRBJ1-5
CASSITGRRQPQHF
TGTGCCAGTAGTATTACGGGGCGCCGGCAGCCCCAGCATTTT
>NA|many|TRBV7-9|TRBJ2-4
CASSPGKYGDMAKNIQYF
TGTGCCAGCAGCCCCGGCAAATACGGGGACATGGCCAAAAACATTCAGTACTTC
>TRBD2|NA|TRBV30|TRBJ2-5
CAWSTEAGIQETQYF
TGTGCCTGGAGTACAGAAGCGGGAATCCAAGAGACCCAGTACTTC
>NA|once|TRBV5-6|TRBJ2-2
CANSFMPGELFF
TGTGCCAACAGCTTCATGCCCGGGGAGCTGTTTTTT
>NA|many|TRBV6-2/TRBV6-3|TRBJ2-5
CASSYPNSYQETQYF
TGTGCCAGCAGTTACCCGAACAGCTACCAAGAGACCCAGTACTTC
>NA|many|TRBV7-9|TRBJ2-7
CASSLGSLSGYEQYF
TGTGCCAGCAGCTTAGGCAGTTTATCGGGGTACGAGCAGTACTTC
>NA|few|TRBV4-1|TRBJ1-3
CASSQEGLRQLTRGPSGNTIYF
TGCGCCAGCAGCCAAGAGGGTCTAAGACAGCTCACCCGGGGGCCCTCTGGAAACACCATATATTTT
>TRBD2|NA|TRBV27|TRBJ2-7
CASSLISGNSYEQYF
TGTGCCAGCAGTTTAATTAGCGGGAACTCCTACGAGCAGTACTTC
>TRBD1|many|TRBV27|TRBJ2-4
CASSLVGTAQNIQYF
TGTGCCAGCAGTTTAGTCGGGACAGCCCAAAACATTCAGTACTTC
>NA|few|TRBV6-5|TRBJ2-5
CASSYSAAPAQYF
TGTGCCAGCAGTTACTCGGCGGCGCCCGCCCAGTACTTC
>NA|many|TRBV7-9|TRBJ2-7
CASSHSLTYEQYF
TGTGCCAGCAGCCACAGTTTAACCTACGAGCAGTACTTC
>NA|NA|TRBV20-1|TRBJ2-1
CSASAWSAKAGLYNEQFF
TGCAGTGCTTCTGCTTGGTCTGCAAAGGCGGGATTGTACAATGAGCAGTTCTTC
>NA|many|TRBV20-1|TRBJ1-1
CSASLNTEAFF
TGCAGTGCTAGCTTGAACACTGAAGCTTTCTTT
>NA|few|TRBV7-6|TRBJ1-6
CASSYDSSYNSPLHF
TGTGCCAGCAGCTACGACAGCTCCTATAATTCACCCCTCCACTTT
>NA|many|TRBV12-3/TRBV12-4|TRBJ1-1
CASAPGLQNTEAFF
TGTGCCAGCGCCCCGGGGCTTCAGAACACTGAAGCTTTCTTT
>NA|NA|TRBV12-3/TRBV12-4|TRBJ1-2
CASSSDRYTF
TGTGCCAGCAGCTCCGACCGCTACACCTTC
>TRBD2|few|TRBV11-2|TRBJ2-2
CASSLGTSGVLNTGELFF
TGTGCCAGCAGCTTGGGGACTAGCGGTGTCTTGAACACCGGGGAGCTGTTTTTT
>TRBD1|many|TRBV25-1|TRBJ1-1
CASSPRQGARNTEAFF
TGTGCCAGCAGTCCCCGACAGGGGGCGAGGAACACTGAAGCTTTCTTT
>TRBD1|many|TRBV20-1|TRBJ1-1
CSARDPYRGDTEAFF
TGCAGTGCTAGAGATCCTTACAGGGGGGACACTGAAGCTTTCTTT